This T cell receptor (beta chain) is drawn from a study of cytomegalovirus exposure and HLA in healthy donors listed by TCRdb under 2017. Study-wide context: According to an earlier analysis of around 600 of the donors, about 190 million T cells yielded 90 million to 130 million unique TCR beta sequences and about 300 Gb of sequence data. An early release that covered some 630 HLA-typed donors contained approximately 290 gigabases of sequencing data and around 80 million unique TCR sequences. The genetic ancestry cluster associated with self-reported Caucasian donors included roughly 84% of the roughly 390 genotyped donors. The study was designed to test whether signatures of past pathogen exposure could be identified by cataloging public T cell receptors. The study used immunosequencing to profile the T cell repertoires of 670 or so subjects and linked those repertoires to cytomegalovirus serostatus. A separate validation cohort of over a hundred different subjects was used in addition to the 666-subject first cohort. To predict cytomegalovirus infection status, the study brought together high-throughput TCR immunosequencing, statistical association of individual TCRs with disease status, and machine learning. A later analysis re-examined previously published TCR beta repertoires from roughly 650 donors and added high-resolution HLA genotyping to investigate patterns of TCR occurrence. Rather than using new phenotypic data, the later analysis identified candidate immune exposures from TCR beta sequences and from how often those sequences occurred across donors. In an earlier analysis of around 540 of the donors, high-throughput TCR beta sequencing was used to judge whether each TCR beta V gene segment behaved as functional or pseudogenic. Donor age, sex, ethnicity and CMV serostatus were collected together with the repertoire data. A later genetic analysis used genome-wide SNP genotypes for 398 of the 666 donors, treating that subset as a discovery cohort. All discovery cohort repertoires had been generated on a single sequencing platform. Both class I and class II loci were covered by HLA typing, at four-digit resolution. The number of typed donors differed by locus: about 629-630 for A, B, C, DRB1 and DQB1; 522 for DQA1; some 610 for DPA1; and some 430 for DPB1. Because of strong linkage in the cohort, roughly five DR-DQ haplotypes were treated as single units for association and clustering. Among several hundred genotyped donors of the cohort, an average of around 240,000 unique TCR beta nucleotide sequences was sequenced per donor, of which about 18% were non-productive.

The cohort consisted of hundreds of healthy bone marrow donors. At the time of sampling, all cohort members were nominally healthy, though unrecorded immune exposures were likely present. The donor was CMV seropositive and was included in the group of 270 or so seropositive cohort members. Every donor gave a peripheral blood sample, and the peripheral blood mononuclear cells from that sample were used for TCR beta sequencing. Genomic DNA extraction from the blood cell samples was performed with the Qiagen DNeasy Blood Extraction Kit. This clone was recorded a few times. Its recognized antigen is unknown. No base quality information exists; no much larger clone differs at one position. For CDR1 and CDR2, the germline V gene lists SGHRS and YFSETQ. The CDR3 contains 16 residues, cysteine and phenylalanine counted. CDR3 DNA only is kept here, 48 bases in frame from base 1. V trim: 0 bases; J trim: 1 base; unmatched bases: 4.

Libraries came from the immunoSEQ multiplex PCR assay. A mixture of 60 forward primers for TCR Vbeta segments and 13 reverse primers for TCR Jbeta segments was used in the multiplex PCR. A multiplex PCR assay on genomic DNA amplified the CDR3 region of rearranged TCR beta genes. Amplified TCR beta libraries were sequenced as 87-base-pair reads on the Illumina HiSeq System. In the paper's pipeline: A later analysis counted around 72 million unique TCR beta chains across the 640 or so repertoires, and 9 million to 14 million of these chains were shared by at least two donors. Raw reads were error-corrected and collapsed into unique sequences by a nearest-neighbor algorithm in which closely related sequences were merged to remove PCR and sequencing errors. CDR3 sequences were aligned to IMGT reference sequences to assign V, D and J gene segments. For a sequence to be retained, a match of at least six nucleotides was required to both a V gene segment and a J gene segment. Rearrangements were classified as productive when the CDR3 lacked stop codons and remained in frame with V and J, and all other rearrangements were classified as non-productive. Following IMGT convention, CDR3 was defined as the stretch from the second conserved V-encoded cysteine to the conserved J-encoded phenylalanine. In an earlier analysis of 550 to 650 of the donors, sequences lacking an unambiguous match to a single V gene segment were excluded. In an earlier analysis of several hundred of the donors, V segments were called functional above 56.7% productive rearrangements and were called segregating when the between-donor standard deviation exceeded 5%. A statistical classification framework was built to diagnose cytomegalovirus status from the catalog of TCR beta chain sequences. In a later analysis, TCR nucleotide sequences were compared against IMGT/GENE-DB human TR gene sequences so that V and J genes could be assigned. The TCRdist pipeline was used in a later analysis to assign CDR3 sequences and most-parsimonious VDJ recombination scenarios. In a later analysis, each TCR beta chain was defined by its CDR3 amino acid sequence together with its V-gene family, and reads lacking a unique V-gene family were excluded. As a way to deal with suspected cross-contamination and a sequencing artifact, a later analysis dropped 640 or so nucleotide sequences that were highly shared and had low generation probability. In a later analysis, a clonal expansion index for each public chain was calculated from normalized within-repertoire ranks of inferred template counts. A later analysis computed generation probabilities with a VDJ recombination model fitted to out-of-frame rearrangements, and checked the results against IGoR. In a later analysis, TCR-TCR, TCR-HLA and TCR-CMV co-occurrence was scored with hypergeometric tests, and a repertoire-size bias correction was applied to TCR pairs. To estimate false discovery rates, a later analysis permuted the HLA or CMV assignments 20 times. In a later analysis, co-occurring TCRs were grouped using DBSCAN, and TCRdist sequence similarity was added for clustering within HLA-allele-positive subsets. Repertoires with fewer than 30,000 or more than 120,000 public chains, plus five repertoires with anomalous nucleotide sharing, were excluded from co-occurrence clustering. Held by TCRdb, this immuneACCESS table contains in-frame sequences only and omits some clones. Under half of the omission traces to an unresolved V gene where checked; the cause of the rest is unknown. Clone size and the V and J calls come from that table; the DNA yielded D and trimming. In this sample the table shows 150,000 to 200,000 clones, around 80% of which occur a single time. Less than 4.5% of the sample belongs to the ten largest clones.

Here is what the overall study found, with its caveats: Most TCR sequences were seen in very few donors, while some public TCRs were found in many individuals. A further reported finding was that TCR beta sequences accurately predicted the HLA-A and HLA-B alleles for most subjects in the first cohort. Compared with the 666-donor mean, donors in an Asian-associated ancestry cluster had fewer N-insertions in productive TCRs, according to a later genetic analysis. A cluster of highly shared sequence variants was judged likely to be a technical artifact of the sequencing pipeline. For the cohort, immune exposure information was limited to CMV serostatus. A later analysis found that most CMV-associated TCR beta chains appeared HLA-restricted, with HLA associations seemingly driven largely by CMV exposure. The authors suggested that the approach could potentially be generalized to other disease states and immunological phenotypes. The 87-base-pair reads could not distinguish some IMGT-functional V segments, including TRBV6-2 and TRBV6-3, so those segments were excluded. Correlated functional status among segregating V segments might be attributable to linkage disequilibrium, but an unknown experimental factor could not be ruled out. Assigning TCR associations to individual alleles was difficult when HLA alleles, especially DR and DQ, strongly co-occurred. In a later analysis, TCR association rates were found to vary across HLA loci, with the most associated TCRs seen for DRB1 alleles and the fewest for HLA-C alleles. Three of the identified cytomegalovirus-associated TCR beta chains were confirmed in vitro to be specific for cytomegalovirus antigens. In both the original and validation cohorts, the classifier was reported to diagnose cytomegalovirus status with high specificity and sensitivity. Because counts were too low, seventeen rarely observed V segments, including chromosome 9 orphons, were excluded from the earlier analysis of 587 of the donors. In a later analysis, HLA-associated TCR beta chains were found to be more clonally expanded and to have lower generation probabilities than equally common non-associated chains. According to a later analysis, parvovirus B19, influenza, CMV and Epstein-Barr virus appeared linked to several top co-occurrence clusters. In a later genetic analysis, a missense DCLRE1C variant was associated with V-gene and J-gene trimming of TCR beta chains, and the association was replicated in an independent cohort. A later analysis associated 16,951 TCR beta sequences with specific HLA alleles at a false discovery rate of 0.05. This cohort had only TCR beta chains sequenced, and the lack of alpha or paired-chain data limited which features could be detected. The study listed 150 to 200 TCR beta chains as associated with cytomegalovirus. HLA typing was unavailable for some donors at each locus, so association tests used only the typed subset. An earlier analysis of 587 of the donors showed that most TCR beta V segments appeared in productive rearrangements either about 87% or about 30% of the time, which broadly matched IMGT annotations. Sequencing depth was assumed to be roughly uniform across donors in the presence/absence analyses, though that assumption may not hold.

The V and J segments used are TRBV5-1 and TRBJ2-7; 10 bases in the junction line up with TRBD1. Sample: PBMCs. The TCR sequence derives from an older woman in good health and CMV-seropositive. The sequence in DNA is TGCGCCAGCAGCTTGGGGGGACAGGGGAGATCCTACGAGCAGTACTTC. The encoded protein is CASSLGGQGRSYEQYF.